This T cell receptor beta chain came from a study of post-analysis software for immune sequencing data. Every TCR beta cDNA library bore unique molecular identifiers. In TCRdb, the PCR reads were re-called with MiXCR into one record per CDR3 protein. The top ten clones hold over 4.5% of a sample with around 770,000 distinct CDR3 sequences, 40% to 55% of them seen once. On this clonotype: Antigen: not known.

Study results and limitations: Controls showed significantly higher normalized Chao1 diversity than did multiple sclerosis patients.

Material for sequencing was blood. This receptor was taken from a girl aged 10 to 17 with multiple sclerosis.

In DNA, the CDR3 is TGTGCCAGCCATGACGATCCCATGGGGCTGAATGAAAAACTGTTTTTT. Its translation is CASHDDPMGLNEKLFF. The rearrangement uses TRBV6-6 and TRBJ1-4; a weak D match, TRBD1 (5 bases). This CDR3 spans 16 amino acids. Germline V gene data show CDR1 as MNHNY and CDR2 as SVGAGI (reference sequence). V gave up 8 bases and J gave up 5 bases, with 21 bases separating them.